A selection of T cell receptor beta chains follows, all from one sample in a study of radiotherapy plus CTLA-4 blockade in lung cancer. The assay was immunoSEQ multiplex PCR, and TCRdb's table has in-frame clones only and misses some. The data contain about 50,000 clones, roughly 85% of them seen just once; the ten biggest clones take up roughly 26%. This sample comprised peripheral blood, obtained from a patient treated with radiotherapy plus ipilimumab. These receptors were taken from a human donor with non-small cell lung cancer whose response to radiotherapy plus ipilimumab could not be evaluated. CDR3s leave out the opening cysteine and the closing phenylalanine or tryptophan. The order of the fields is J gene, V gene, CDR3 protein.

>TRBJ2-1|TRBV28
ASSRAGGPYNEQF
>TRBJ1-2|TRBV29-1
SVNRGQEKNYGYT
>TRBJ2-7|TRBV2
ASRRRAEIYEQY
>TRBJ2-7|TRBV20-1
SARDEPEQY
>TRBJ2-7|TRBV6-1
ASRDSGVISYEQY
>TRBJ2-1|TRBV19
ASSMIGGGYNEQF
>TRBJ2-3|TRBV7-3
AIREDYDTRDHTQY
>TRBJ2-7|TRBV5-4
ASSLGTSGNPHYEQY
>TRBJ1-1|TRBV27
ASSLSRDTEAF
>TRBJ2-7|TRBV4-3
ASSQDRGSYEQY
>TRBJ1-2|TRBV5-1
ASSFVPFTGGAAVYGYT
>TRBJ2-1|TRBV28
ASSLLTGLDNEQF
>TRBJ2-7|TRBV2
ASSENRDSSYEQY
>TRBJ1-1|TRBV2
ASTRGGTEAF
>TRBJ1-2|TRBV7-2
ASSPGAPLGGYT
>TRBJ1-1|TRBV29-1
SVGAGNTEAF
>TRBJ1-1|TRBV6-1
ASSDPQRPEAF
>TRBJ1-4|TRBV29-1
SVQEGRGGEKLF
>TRBJ2-1|TRBV10-3
AIKEGSNEQF
>TRBJ1-5|TRBV11-2
ASSQGQGVGQPQH
>TRBJ2-2|TRBV5-1
ASSSNVGAGTGELF
>TRBJ2-2|TRBV10-3
AISEFNAGELF
>TRBJ2-5|TRBV29-1
SVEGGEETQY
>TRBJ1-4|TRBV28
ASSPGQWYSFNEKLF
>TRBJ1-2|TRBV6-5
ASRLRGLGYT
>TRBJ2-5|TRBV28
ASSHRGALQETQY
>TRBJ2-7|TRBV28
ASTPLGTGSYEQY
>TRBJ1-2|TRBV7-9
ASSLAGGDGYT
>TRBJ1-1|TRBV30
ALMSGAANINEAF
>TRBJ1-1|TRBV18
ASSQNTGRAEAF
>TRBJ2-3|TRBV7-8
ASSFGGPFGLPSTDTQY
>TRBJ1-2|TRBV4-1
ASSQVGNRADGYT
>TRBJ2-7|TRBV5-1
ASSSVGGTYEQY
>TRBJ2-7|TRBV6-6
ASSTPGGEQY
>TRBJ2-1|TRBV9
ASSVDQLDYEQF
>TRBJ1-1|TRBV7-9
ASSFTGSNTEAF
>TRBJ1-4|TRBV9
ASSVSGQFNEKLF
>TRBJ1-2|TRBV7-2
ASSLETGGIYT
>TRBJ1-2|TRBV18
ASSQGTATNYGYT
>TRBJ1-2|TRBV7-8
ASSPQGAWGYT
>TRBJ2-2|TRBV4-2
ASSQDTRAGELF
>TRBJ1-2|TRBV4-3
ASSRDFRQGANYGYT
>TRBJ1-2|TRBV2
ASSPTVAYGYT
>TRBJ1-1|TRBV19
ASTLSPPYRQNTEAF
>TRBJ2-7|TRBV15
ATSGGGQGGYEQY
>TRBJ2-1|TRBV6-6
ASRTPLAATYNEQF
>TRBJ2-2|TRBV7-3
ASSTGVTNTGELF
>TRBJ2-1|TRBV5-1
ASSPGTGGHEQF
>TRBJ2-7|TRBV4-3
ASSQVQGKPYEQY
>TRBJ1-1|TRBV10-3
AISLPPGQGITEAF
>-|TRBV27
ASKRGHEQY
>TRBJ2-1|TRBV7-7
ASSLVHGGGLEYSGQF
>TRBJ2-7|TRBV7-2
ASSHNIAAYEQY
>TRBJ1-5|TRBV27
ASSNPGLNQPQH
>TRBJ1-1|TRBV28
ASSNTGGASSEAF
>TRBJ1-1|TRBV28
ASSLTEMNTEAF
>TRBJ2-7|TRBV18
ASSPTGLEQY
>TRBJ2-4|TRBV7-8
ASSSYRGPKNIQY
>-|TRBV5-1
ASSLVGDYEQY